The T cell receptor (beta chain) described here comes from a study of vaccination and CD4 T cells after COVID-19 (dated by TCRdb to 2021 to 2024). For context, the study as a whole: SARS-CoV-2 positivity had been established in the convalescent patients by nasal swab PCR, and mild disease was recorded in about 9 of these patients and severe disease in one. Six males and four females were included in the convalescent cohort, with two Hispanic individuals, seven Caucasians, two Asians and one multiracial person represented. Participants received two doses of either the Pfizer-BioNTech BNT162b2 vaccine (n=8) or the Moderna mRNA-1273 vaccine (n=2). Post-COVID blood samples were collected from convalescent patients a median of around 100 days after diagnosis, with a range of roughly 35 to 161 days. Post-vaccine blood samples were obtained a median of approximately 74 days after the second vaccine dose, with a range of about 13 to 241 days. The cultures were stimulated with overlapping spike peptide pools from SARS-CoV-2 and from the common cold coronaviruses HCoV-NL63, HCoV-OC43 and HCoV-229E. Control cultures received a CEFX viral epitope pool as the positive control, an HIV-1 Nef peptide pool as the negative control, or no peptide. The spike-specific CD4+ TCR repertoire was compared before and after mRNA vaccination in about nine COVID-19 convalescent patients and a handful of infection-naive healthy vaccine recipients.

The library was made by PCR. DNA from cultured CD4+ T cells underwent TCR sequencing with the Oncomine TCR Beta short-read assay at the Johns Hopkins FTIC core. The QIAamp micro DNA kit was used to extract genomic DNA from the cultured CD4+ T cells. Oncomine TCR Beta libraries from cultured CD4+ T cells were pooled with unique dual indexes and sequenced on an Illumina iSeq 100. Processing in the source paper ran as follows. Non-productive sequences were filtered out, and CDR3s that did not start with C, did not end with F or W, or were shorter than 7 amino acids were discarded. The MANAFEST web application identified antigen-specific clonotypes by comparing peptide-stimulated wells against reference wells and other culture wells. For a clone to be called positive, the clone needed an FDR below 0.05, an odds ratio above 5, and a productive frequency above 0.1% in at least two of three replicate wells. A clonotype was classed as cross-reactive if the clonotype showed significant expansion both in SARS-CoV-2 spike wells and in at least one common cold coronavirus spike condition. Similarity between CDR3 sequences was evaluated in R version 3.6.1 using Levenshtein distances (stringdist) and unrooted phylogenetic trees (ape). In TCRdb, the public reads were trimmed at Q25 with fastp and aligned with MiXCR, with productive beta chains retained. Rows are unified per CDR3 protein, each entry keeping the most common DNA and genes. V and J calls and clone size were set by TCRdb, not the authors. The sample has tens of thousands of distinct CDR3 sequences on record, less than 75% of them singletons. The biggest ten clones account for roughly 9.4% of the sample.

Details on this clonotype: Its specific antigen is unknown. The input lacks base qualities; no much larger clone sits a single base away.

The CDR1 and CDR2 encoded by the germline V gene are MDHEN and SYDVKM. From its cysteine to its phenylalanine, the CDR3 spans 15 amino acids. Of the read, only the CDR3 DNA is kept; its 45 bases are in frame from base 1. Cut back by 6 bases and 2 bases, the V and J ends lie 16 bases apart. General conclusions and limits of the study: The median count of SARS-CoV-2-reactive clonotypes went up from around 21 after infection to 38 after vaccination, although the change was not significant. The number of convalescent patients in the study was relatively small, and the study did not examine early timepoints following natural infection. Among convalescent patients, a median around 83% of the SARS-CoV-2-reactive clones seen after vaccination appeared only after vaccination, which suggests priming specific to the vaccine. In convalescent patients, nearly all vaccine-specific clones (304 of 307) were found to be mono-reactive for SARS-CoV-2 spike rather than cross-reactive with common cold coronaviruses.

The sample's treatment or condition label, decoded: roughly 11-day PBMC culture with coronavirus spike peptide pools or control peptides (ViraFEST assay). The study used the ViraFEST assay, which expanded antigen-specific T cells with peptide pools and then identified expanded clonotypes by TCR sequencing. Positive SARS-CoV-2 PCR tests in the convalescent patients dated from March to December 2020, before Alpha, Beta and Delta variants emerged in the United States. More than 1.5 million PBMCs per well were cultured in IMDM with approximately 5.2% human AB serum and 9 to 10 IU/ml IL-2, plus 10 ug/ml peptide pools. On days 3 and 7, half of the culture medium was replaced with fresh IL-2-containing medium. After 10 to 11 days of culture, CD4+ T cells were isolated by negative selection using the EasySep CD4+ T cell isolation kit. Ficoll-Paque Plus gradient centrifugation was used to isolate PBMCs from whole blood, and the isolated PBMCs were then either used fresh or cryopreserved at -140C. Each culture condition was generally run in triplicate wells.

The sequence links TRBV28 to TRBJ1-1; TRBD1 is possibly the D segment (5 matching bases). This receptor was identified in a human donor who had recovered from COVID-19. Sequenced sample: CD4+ T cells from blood, cultured in vitro. The DNA sequence follows: TGTGCCAGCAGATACTCGGGACGGAGAAACACTGAAGCTTTCTTT. The translation is CASRYSGRRNTEAFF.